This T cell receptor beta chain is drawn from a study of vaccination and CD4 T cells after COVID-19. Germline-derived CDR1 and CDR2 are WNHNN and SYGVQD (reference sequence). V lost 3 bases to trimming and J lost 7 bases, with 10 bases between them. The CDR3 length is 13 residues. Regarding treatment: roughly ten-day PBMC culture with coronavirus spike peptide pools or control peptides (ViraFEST assay). The unexposed donor's CD4+ T cells were collected before the COVID-19 pandemic (2011-2018). Half the medium was replaced with fresh IL-2 medium on days 3 and 7. This clonotype was detected only a few times. Its antigen is unknown. Sequencing of DNA taken from cultured CD4+ T cells relied on the Oncomine TCR Beta short-read assay. TCRdb re-analysed the PCR reads in MiXCR, keeping a single row per CDR3 protein. The sample records about 7,800 distinct CDR3 sequences, roughly 36% being singletons.

This chain connects TRBV10-1 to TRBJ1-5; tentative D call: TRBD1 (6 bases). The TCR was taken from a human donor in good health. Source material: CD4+ T cells from blood, cultured in vitro. As DNA, the CDR3 is TGCGCCAGCAGTGATACAGGGCTACAGCCCCAGCATTTT. This encodes CASSDTGLQPQHF.